These 20 T cell receptor beta chains came from one sample sequenced in a study of blood T cell repertoires in COVID-19. Only in-frame clones appear in the TCRdb table, and some are missing; sequencing was by immunoSEQ multiplex PCR. The sample records roughly 100,000 clones, 75% to 85% being singletons. The sample taken for sequencing was peripheral blood. The receptors originated from a woman aged 65 to 85 with acute or convalescent COVID-19.

The chain uses TRBV5-1 and TRBJ2-2; D unresolved. The germline CDR1 and CDR2 sequences are SGHRS and YFSETQ. The CDR3 length is 15 residues. V lost 6 bases and J 0 bases, leaving 12 bases between the germline ends. The CDR3, as DNA: TGCGCCAGCACCCCGACTCTTGCGAACACCGGGGAGCTGTTTTTT. It translates to CASTPTLANTGELFF. Looking up the rest from reference TRBV5-1 and TRBJ2-2 gives the full variable domain: KAGVTQTPRYLIKTRGQQVTLSCSPISGHRSVSWYQQTPGQGLQFLFEYFSETQRNKGNFPGRFSGRQFSNSRSEMNVSTLELGDSALYLCASTPTLANTGELFFGEGSRLTVL.

The chain uses TRBV6-5 and TRBJ2-3; 9 positions agree with TRBD2. There are 15 residues in the CDR3. The V gene end was trimmed by 8 bases and the J gene end by 5 bases; junction bases not matched to a gene: 11. CDR1 is MNHEY, CDR2 SVGAGI, per germline. The CDR3 is CASLDGAGGKDTQYF. CDR3 nucleotides: TGTGCCAGCCTTGATGGAGCGGGAGGCAAAGATACGCAGTATTTT.

The J gene is TRBJ1-2, the V gene TRBV6-5; 7 bases match TRBD1. This CDR3 has 15 amino acids. CDR1 is MNHEY and CDR2 is SVGAGI in the germline V gene. The trim removed 6 bases at V and 0 bases at J, leaving 7 bases unmatched. CDR3 loop: CASRPLRGANYGYTF. The CDR3 bases are TGTGCCAGCAGACCCCTCAGGGGGGCTAACTATGGCTACACCTTC.

The chain carries TRBV7-6 and TRBJ2-7; TRBD1 matches at 10 bases. CDR1 is SGHVS, CDR2 FNYEAQ, per germline. The CDR3 contains 17 residues. Trimming cost V 5 bases and J 5 bases; bases outside gene matches: 15. The CDR3 here is CASSLRGQGQGRDEQYF. The CDR3, as DNA: TGTGCCAGCAGCCTTAGGGGACAGGGACAGGGGCGCGACGAGCAGTACTTC.

The rearrangement uses TRBV4-1 and TRBJ2-7; 8 nucleotides line up with TRBD2. After removal of 1 base from V and 4 bases from J, the junction contained 6 bases not matched to a gene. The CDR3 runs to 15 residues. Germline CDR1 MGHRA, CDR2 YSYEKL. This CDR3 is CASSQVPAGVYEQYF. In nucleotides, the CDR3 is TGCGCCAGCAGCCAAGTGCCAGCGGGAGTATACGAGCAGTACTTC.

This clone was picked up a small number of times. The chain carries TRBV18 and TRBJ2-2; TRBD1 matches 9 bases. Trimming removed 5 bases from V and 5 bases from J; junction bases left unmatched: 6. CDR1 is KGHSH and CDR2 is LQKENI in the germline V gene. The CDR3 extends over 15 amino acids. The CDR3 region is CASSTQQGATGELFF. In DNA form, the CDR3 reads TGTGCCAGCTCAACTCAACAGGGGGCAACCGGGGAGCTGTTTTTT.

The rearrangement uses TRBV19 and TRBJ2-7; 7 bases are a match to TRBD2. Unmatched junction bases numbered 5, after V lost 3 bases and J lost 6 bases. CDR1 LNHDA and CDR2 SQIVND come from the germline V gene (reference sequence). The length of the CDR3 is 13 residues. The CDR3 DNA reads as TGTGCCAGTAGTATCCCCGGGGAGGGCGAGCAGTACTTC. It encodes CASSIPGEGEQYF.

The chain recombines TRBV9 with TRBJ1-3; D not certain. The germline gives CDR1 SGDLS, CDR2 YYNGEE. Trimming took off 3 bases at V and 3 bases at J, with 7 bases between the two ends. The length of the CDR3 is 13 residues. This CDR3 reads CASSALVGNTIYF. The CDR3 bases are TGTGCCAGCAGCGCCCTCGTTGGAAACACCATATATTTT.

V is TRBV5-1 and J is TRBJ2-3; 11 nucleotides agree with TRBD2. Trimming cost V 0 bases and J 10 bases; bases outside gene matches: 7. CDR3 length equals 15 residues. Germline lookup yields CDR1 SGHRS and CDR2 YFSETQ. The CDR3 protein is CASSLVSGGANPQYF. The CDR3 DNA sequence: TGCGCCAGCAGCTTGGTTAGCGGGGGGGCCAATCCGCAGTATTTT. The variable domain in full, completed from reference TRBV5-1 and TRBJ2-3, reads KAGVTQTPRYLIKTRGQQVTLSCSPISGHRSVSWYQQTPGQGLQFLFEYFSETQRNKGNFPGRFSGRQFSNSRSEMNVSTLELGDSALYLCASSLVSGGANPQYFGPGTRLTVL.

The chain employs TRBV7-9 and TRBJ1-5, with a possible D match to TRBD1 (5 bases). Germline-derived CDR1 and CDR2 are SEHNR and FQNEAQ (reference sequence). V was trimmed by 5 bases and J by 0 bases, leaving 11 bases between them. The CDR3 runs to 15 residues. The CDR3 protein is CASSTSGGSNQPQHF. CDR3 DNA: TGTGCCAGCAGCACATCGGGGGGTAGCAATCAGCCCCAGCATTTT.

The rearrangement joins TRBV19 to TRBJ2-3, with a weak D call TRBD1 (6 bases). In germline, CDR1 is LNHDA, CDR2 SQIVND (reference sequence). The CDR3 has 13 residues. The ends were cut back, 4 bases at V and 3 bases at J, with 8 bases in the middle. CDR3 DNA sequence: TGTGCCAGTAGTAGGGGGCGAACAGATACGCAGTATTTT. Amino acids: CASSRGRTDTQYF. The variable domain in full, completed from reference TRBV19 and TRBJ2-3, reads DGGITQSPKYLFRKEGQNVTLSCEQNLNHDAMYWYRQDPGQGLRLIYYSQIVNDFQKGDIAEGYSVSREKKESFPLTVTSAQKNPTAFYLCASSRGRTDTQYFGPGTRLTVL.

This chain joins TRBV5-4 and TRBJ2-1; 8 nucleotides agree with TRBD2. The V and J ends lost 1 base and 1 base, in that order; junction bases with no gene match: 1. This CDR3 has 15 residues. In germline, CDR1 is SGHNT, CDR2 YYREEE (reference sequence). Here the CDR3 DNA reads TGTGCCAGCAGCTTGACTAGCGGATCCTACAATGAGCAGTTCTTC. This gives the protein CASSLTSGSYNEQFF. The full variable domain, completed using reference TRBV5-4 and TRBJ2-1, is ETGVTQSPTHLIKTRGQQVTLRCSSQSGHNTVSWYQQALGQGPQFIFQYYREEENGRGNFPPRFSGLQFPNYSSELNVNALELDDSALYLCASSLTSGSYNEQFFGPGTRLTVL.

The chain couples TRBV10-1 to TRBJ1-6; D is uncertain. Trimming left V 2 bases short and J 12 bases short, with 8 bases between. CDR3 length: 12 amino acids. Germline CDR1 is WNHNN and CDR2 is SYGVQD (reference sequence). The CDR3 nucleotides are TGCGCCAGCAGTGAGGGCCAGAAACCCCTCCACTTT. It translates to CASSEGQKPLHF.

The gene calls are TRBV27 and TRBJ1-1; the D is unclear. Trimming removed 4 bases from V and 1 base from J, with 7 bases in between. Germline CDR1 MNHEY, CDR2 SMNVEV (reference sequence). The CDR3 is made up of 13 amino acids. The CDR3 protein is CASSSRGNTEAFF. CDR3 nucleotides: TGTGCCAGCAGTTCTCGCGGGAACACTGAAGCTTTCTTT.

The chain is built from TRBV18 and TRBJ1-5, with 7 bases lining up with TRBD1. V lost 4 bases, J lost 4 bases, and 4 bases stayed unmatched. Germline lookup yields CDR1 KGHSH and CDR2 LQKENI. The CDR3 consists of 14 residues. The DNA of the CDR3 is TGTGCCAGCTCACTCGGGACAGAAAATCAGCCCCAGCATTTT. Amino acid sequence: CASSLGTENQPQHF.

The chain recombines TRBV6-1 with TRBJ2-5, with D maybe TRBD1 (5 bases). This CDR3 spans 13 amino acids. Trimming removed 2 bases at V and 4 bases at J, with 8 bases between. The germline V gene encodes CDR1 MNHNS and CDR2 SASEGT. CDR3: CASSELGAETQYF. CDR3 nucleotides: TGTGCCAGCAGTGAATTAGGGGCAGAGACCCAGTACTTC.

V usage is TRBV3-1 (or the pseudogene TRBV3-2) and J usage is TRBJ2-7; D gene ambiguous. The CDR3 length is 15 residues. Germline CDR1 reads LGHDT; CDR2 reads YNNKEL (reference sequence). Between the trimmed V and J ends, which lost 1 base and 2 bases, there was a span of 12 bases. The DNA for the CDR3 is TGTGCCAGCAGCCAAGCGGGTAGCCGCCCCTACGAGCAGTACTTC. Its translation is CASSQAGSRPYEQYF.

This clone appeared a single time. V gene TRBV5-6 combines with J gene TRBJ2-1; 9 bases agree with TRBD1. V lost 4 bases to trimming and J lost 6 bases; unmatched junction nucleotides: 11. The germline V gene has CDR1 SGHDT and CDR2 YYEEEE. This CDR3 is 16 amino acids long. The CDR3 loop reads CASSPPPGQGGNEQFF. For the CDR3, the DNA is TGTGCCAGCAGCCCACCTCCGGGACAGGGAGGCAATGAGCAGTTCTTC.

The chain links TRBV15 to TRBJ1-5, with 7 bases lining up with TRBD1. With V trimmed by 4 bases and J by 5 bases, 5 bases remained unmatched. This CDR3 region has 14 residues. CDR1 is LNHNV and CDR2 is YYDKDF in the germline V gene (reference sequence). The chain's CDR3 is CATSTRQGDQPQHF. The DNA of the CDR3 is TGTGCCACCAGCACCCGACAGGGAGATCAGCCCCAGCATTTT. Drawing the rest from reference TRBV15 and TRBJ1-5, the complete variable domain is DAMVIQNPRYQVTQFGKPVTLSCSQTLNHNVMYWYQQKSSQAPKLLFHYYDKDFNNEADTPDNFQSRRPNTSFCFLDIRSPGLGDTAMYLCATSTRQGDQPQHFGDGTRLSIL.

The chain uses TRBV9 and TRBJ1-2; D may be TRBD1 (5 bases). This CDR3 comprises 14 residues. In germline, CDR1 is SGDLS, CDR2 YYNGEE. V was trimmed by 0 bases and J by 8 bases, leaving 14 bases between them. The CDR3 nucleotides read TGTGCCAGCAGCGTAGTTCAGGGATCTAGAGGCTACACCTTC. Protein: CASSVVQGSRGYTF. The full variable domain, with the rest looked up from reference TRBV9 and TRBJ1-2, is DSGVTQTPKHLITATGQRVTLRCSPRSGDLSVYWYQQSLDQGLQFLIQYYNGEERAKGNILERFSAQQFPDLHSELNLSSLELGDSALYFCASSVVQGSRGYTFGSGTRLTVV.